Below, one T cell receptor (beta chain) is given with its context. Its antigen is not known. The germline gives CDR1 SGHTA, CDR2 FQGNSA. V lost 5 bases to trimming and J lost 2 bases, with 12 bases between them. CDR3 length equals 14 residues. These data originate in a study of T cells in Graves' hyperthyroidism and ophthalmopathy. TCR beta CDR3 region amplification was performed from RNA transcripts. HTBI primers were employed in a first-round RT-PCR of the TCR CDR3. TCRdb reprocessed the multiplex PCR reads with MiXCR, giving one entry per CDR3 protein. The top ten clones hold about 7.8% of a sample with roughly 580,000 distinct CDR3 sequences, about half of them seen once. Findings of the study overall: Blood shared most expanded thyroid clonotypes above 0.001.

The study based diagnoses on clinical symptoms, serum thyroxine and TRAb, thyroid ultrasound and orbital computed tomography. V usage is TRBV7-2 and J usage is TRBJ1-2, with a tentative D call TRBD1 (6 bases). Sequenced sample: peripheral blood or thyroid tissue (not recorded which). This clonotype was obtained from a woman aged 18-29 years with Graves' hyperthyroidism. The CDR3, as DNA: TGTGCCAGCAGCCAACAAGACAGGAACTATGGCTACACCTTC. Encoded protein: CASSQQDRNYGYTF.